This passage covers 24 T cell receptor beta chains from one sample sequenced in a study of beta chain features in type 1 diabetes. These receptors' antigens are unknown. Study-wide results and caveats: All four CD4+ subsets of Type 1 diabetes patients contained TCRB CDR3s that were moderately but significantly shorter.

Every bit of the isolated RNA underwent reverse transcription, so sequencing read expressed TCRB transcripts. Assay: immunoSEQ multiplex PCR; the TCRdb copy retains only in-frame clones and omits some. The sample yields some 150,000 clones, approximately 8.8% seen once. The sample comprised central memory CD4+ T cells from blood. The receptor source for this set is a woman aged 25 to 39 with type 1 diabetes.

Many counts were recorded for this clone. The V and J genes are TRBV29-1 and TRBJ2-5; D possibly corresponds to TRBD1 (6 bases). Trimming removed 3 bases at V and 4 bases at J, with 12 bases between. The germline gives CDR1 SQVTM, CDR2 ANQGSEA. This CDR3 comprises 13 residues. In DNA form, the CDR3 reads TGCAGCGTTGACGCGGCAGGGGTAGAGACCCAGTACTTC. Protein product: CSVDAAGVETQYF.

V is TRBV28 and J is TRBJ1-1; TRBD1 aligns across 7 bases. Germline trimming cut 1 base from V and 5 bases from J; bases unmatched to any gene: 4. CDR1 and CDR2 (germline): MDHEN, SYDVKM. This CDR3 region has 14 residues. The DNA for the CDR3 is TGTGCCAGCAGTTTATTCAGGGGGGAGACTGAAGCTTTCTTT. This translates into CASSLFRGETEAFF.

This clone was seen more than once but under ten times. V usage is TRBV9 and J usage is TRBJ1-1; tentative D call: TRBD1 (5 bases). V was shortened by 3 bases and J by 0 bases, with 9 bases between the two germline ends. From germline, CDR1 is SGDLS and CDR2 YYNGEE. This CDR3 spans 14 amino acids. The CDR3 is CASSGGLMNTEAFF. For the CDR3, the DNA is TGTGCCAGCAGCGGGGGCCTTATGAACACTGAAGCTTTCTTT.

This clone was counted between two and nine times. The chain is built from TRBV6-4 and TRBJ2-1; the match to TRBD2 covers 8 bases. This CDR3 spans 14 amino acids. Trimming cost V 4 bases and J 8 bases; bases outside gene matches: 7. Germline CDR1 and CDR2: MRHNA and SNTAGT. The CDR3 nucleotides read TGTGCCAGCAGTGTCAGCGGGAGAGGGGATGAGCAGTTCTTC. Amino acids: CASSVSGRGDEQFF.

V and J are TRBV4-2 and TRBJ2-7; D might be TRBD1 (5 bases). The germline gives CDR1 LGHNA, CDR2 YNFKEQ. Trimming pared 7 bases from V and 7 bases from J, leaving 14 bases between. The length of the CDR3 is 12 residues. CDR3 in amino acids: CASTIIDSEQYF. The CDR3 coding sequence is TGTGCCAGCACCATAATCGACAGTGAGCAGTACTTC.

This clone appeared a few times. The CDR3 nucleotides read TGCAGCGGACGTAGGGGGCAGTCGAAGGACAATGAGCAGTTCTTC. This codes for CSGRRGQSKDNEQFF. This chain uses TRBV29-1 with TRBJ2-1, with 7 bases matching TRBD1. CDR3 size: 15 residues. After removal of 7 bases from V and 5 bases from J, the junction contained 14 bases not matched to a gene. From germline, CDR1 is SQVTM and CDR2 ANQGSEA.

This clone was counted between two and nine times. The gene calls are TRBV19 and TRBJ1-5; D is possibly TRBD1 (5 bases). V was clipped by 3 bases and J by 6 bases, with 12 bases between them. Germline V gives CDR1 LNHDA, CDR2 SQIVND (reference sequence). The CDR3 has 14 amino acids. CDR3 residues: CASSIRVGGQPQHF. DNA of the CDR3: TGTGCCAGTAGTATTAGGGTCGGGGGTCAGCCCCAGCATTTT.

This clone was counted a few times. This CDR3 reads CASSTGTSGKETQYF. CDR3 nucleotide sequence: TGTGCCAGCAGCACAGGGACTAGCGGTAAAGAGACCCAGTACTTC. The V gene is TRBV9, the J gene TRBJ2-5, with 11 bases that match TRBD2. The CDR3 runs 15 residues. Per the germline V gene, CDR1 is SGDLS and CDR2 is YYNGEE. J gave up 3 bases and V 4 bases, and 5 bases lay outside the gene matches.

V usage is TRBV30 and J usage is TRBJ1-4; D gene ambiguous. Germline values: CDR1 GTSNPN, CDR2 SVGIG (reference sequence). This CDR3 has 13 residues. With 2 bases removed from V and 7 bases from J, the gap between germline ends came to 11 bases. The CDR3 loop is CAWSLSGGEKLFF. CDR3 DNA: TGTGCCTGGAGTCTTTCGGGTGGTGAAAAACTGTTTTTT.

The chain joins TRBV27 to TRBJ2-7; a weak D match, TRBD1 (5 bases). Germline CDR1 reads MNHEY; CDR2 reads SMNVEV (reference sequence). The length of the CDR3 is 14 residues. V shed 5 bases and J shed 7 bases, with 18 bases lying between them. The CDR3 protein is CASSLPDKRGEQYF. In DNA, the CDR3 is TGTGCCAGCAGTCTCCCGGACAAAAGAGGAGAGCAGTACTTC.

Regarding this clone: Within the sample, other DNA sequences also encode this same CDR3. CDR3 in amino acids: CASSGTGGMNTEAFF. The CDR3 coding sequence is TGTGCCAGCAGTGGTACAGGGGGGATGAACACTGAAGCTTTCTTT. This rearrangement joins TRBV2 to TRBJ1-1, with TRBD1 matching 8 bases. CDR3 size: 15 residues. J was trimmed by 0 bases and V by 4 bases; bases with no gene match: 4. The germline V gene has CDR1 SNHLY and CDR2 FYNNEI.

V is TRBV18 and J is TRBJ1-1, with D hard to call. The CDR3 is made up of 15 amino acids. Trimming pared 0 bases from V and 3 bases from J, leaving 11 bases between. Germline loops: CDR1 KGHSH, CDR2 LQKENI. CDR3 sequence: CASSPPSVSDTEAFF. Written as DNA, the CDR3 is TGTGCCAGCTCACCACCGTCCGTTTCGGACACTGAAGCTTTCTTT.

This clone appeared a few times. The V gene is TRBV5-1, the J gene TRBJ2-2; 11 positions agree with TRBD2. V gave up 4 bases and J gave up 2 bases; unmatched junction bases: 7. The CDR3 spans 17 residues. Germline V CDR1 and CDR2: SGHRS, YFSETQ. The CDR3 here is CASSGSTSGKNTGELFF. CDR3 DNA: TGCGCCAGCAGCGGATCGACTAGCGGGAAAAACACCGGGGAGCTGTTTTTT.

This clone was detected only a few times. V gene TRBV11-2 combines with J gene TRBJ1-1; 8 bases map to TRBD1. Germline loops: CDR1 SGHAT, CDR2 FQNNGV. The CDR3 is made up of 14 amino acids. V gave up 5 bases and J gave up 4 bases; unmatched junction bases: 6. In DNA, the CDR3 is TGTGCCAGCAGCCCAGGGGGCCTTGGCACTGAAGCTTTCTTT. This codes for CASSPGGLGTEAFF.

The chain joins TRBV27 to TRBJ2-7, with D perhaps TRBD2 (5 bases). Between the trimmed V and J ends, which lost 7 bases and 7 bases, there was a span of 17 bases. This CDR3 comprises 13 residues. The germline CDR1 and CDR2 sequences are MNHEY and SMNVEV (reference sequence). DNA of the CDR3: TGTGCCAGCATGATCGCGGGTACTCCGGAGCAGTACTTC. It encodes CASMIAGTPEQYF.

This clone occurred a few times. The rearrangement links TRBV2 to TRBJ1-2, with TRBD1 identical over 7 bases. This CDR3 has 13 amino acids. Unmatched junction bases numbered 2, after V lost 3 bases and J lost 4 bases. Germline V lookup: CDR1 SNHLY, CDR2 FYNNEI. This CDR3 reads CASSDDRAYGYTF. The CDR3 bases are TGTGCCAGCAGTGACGACAGGGCCTATGGCTACACCTTC.

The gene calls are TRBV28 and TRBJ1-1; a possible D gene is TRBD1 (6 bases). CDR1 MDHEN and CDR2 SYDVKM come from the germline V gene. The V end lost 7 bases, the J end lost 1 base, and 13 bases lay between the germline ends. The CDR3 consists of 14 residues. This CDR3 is CASKDSPQNTEAFF. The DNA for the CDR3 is TGTGCCAGCAAGGACAGCCCTCAGAACACTGAAGCTTTCTTT.

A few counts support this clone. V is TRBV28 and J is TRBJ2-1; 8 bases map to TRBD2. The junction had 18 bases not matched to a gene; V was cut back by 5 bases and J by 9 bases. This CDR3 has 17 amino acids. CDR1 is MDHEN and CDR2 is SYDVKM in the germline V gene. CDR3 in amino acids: CASSQSLSVAGKGEQFF. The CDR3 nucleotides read TGTGCCAGCAGTCAAAGCCTGTCGGTAGCGGGAAAGGGTGAGCAGTTCTTC.

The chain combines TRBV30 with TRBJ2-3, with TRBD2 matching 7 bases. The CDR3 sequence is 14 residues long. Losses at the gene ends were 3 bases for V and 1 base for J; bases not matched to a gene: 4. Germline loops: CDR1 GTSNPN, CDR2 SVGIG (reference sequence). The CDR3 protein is CAWRGGRGTDTQYF. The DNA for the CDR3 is TGTGCCTGGAGAGGTGGGAGGGGCACAGATACGCAGTATTTT.

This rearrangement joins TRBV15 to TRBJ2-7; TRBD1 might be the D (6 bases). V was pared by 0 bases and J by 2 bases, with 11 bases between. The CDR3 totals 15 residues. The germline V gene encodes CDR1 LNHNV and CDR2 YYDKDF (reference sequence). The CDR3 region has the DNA TGTGCCACCAGCAGAGATCGGGACATAGCCTACGAGCAGTACTTC. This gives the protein CATSRDRDIAYEQYF.

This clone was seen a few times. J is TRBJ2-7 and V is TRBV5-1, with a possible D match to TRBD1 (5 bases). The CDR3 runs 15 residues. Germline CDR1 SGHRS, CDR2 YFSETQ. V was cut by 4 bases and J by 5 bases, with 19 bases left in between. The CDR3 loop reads CASSRGAEGGHEQYF. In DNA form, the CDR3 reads TGCGCCAGCAGCCGTGGGGCGGAAGGTGGTCACGAGCAGTACTTC.

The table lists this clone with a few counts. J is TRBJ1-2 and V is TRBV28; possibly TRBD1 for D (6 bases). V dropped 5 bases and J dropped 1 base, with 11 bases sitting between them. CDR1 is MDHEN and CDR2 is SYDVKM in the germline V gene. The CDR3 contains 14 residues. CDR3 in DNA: TGTGCCAGCAGTATAGAACAGGGTAACTATGGCTACACCTTC. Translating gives CASSIEQGNYGYTF.

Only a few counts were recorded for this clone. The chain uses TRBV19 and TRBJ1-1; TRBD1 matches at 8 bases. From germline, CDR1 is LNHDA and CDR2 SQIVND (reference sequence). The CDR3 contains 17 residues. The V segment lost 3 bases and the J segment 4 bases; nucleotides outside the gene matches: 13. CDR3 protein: CASSIRSGGGWSTEAFF. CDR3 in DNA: TGTGCCAGTAGTATTAGATCAGGGGGCGGTTGGAGCACTGAAGCTTTCTTT.

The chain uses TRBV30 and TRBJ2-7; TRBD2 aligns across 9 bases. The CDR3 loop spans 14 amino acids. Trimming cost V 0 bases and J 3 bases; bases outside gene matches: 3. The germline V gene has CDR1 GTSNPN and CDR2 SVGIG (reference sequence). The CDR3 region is CAWSVWREGYEQYF. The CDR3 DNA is TGTGCCTGGAGTGTATGGCGGGAGGGCTACGAGCAGTACTTC.